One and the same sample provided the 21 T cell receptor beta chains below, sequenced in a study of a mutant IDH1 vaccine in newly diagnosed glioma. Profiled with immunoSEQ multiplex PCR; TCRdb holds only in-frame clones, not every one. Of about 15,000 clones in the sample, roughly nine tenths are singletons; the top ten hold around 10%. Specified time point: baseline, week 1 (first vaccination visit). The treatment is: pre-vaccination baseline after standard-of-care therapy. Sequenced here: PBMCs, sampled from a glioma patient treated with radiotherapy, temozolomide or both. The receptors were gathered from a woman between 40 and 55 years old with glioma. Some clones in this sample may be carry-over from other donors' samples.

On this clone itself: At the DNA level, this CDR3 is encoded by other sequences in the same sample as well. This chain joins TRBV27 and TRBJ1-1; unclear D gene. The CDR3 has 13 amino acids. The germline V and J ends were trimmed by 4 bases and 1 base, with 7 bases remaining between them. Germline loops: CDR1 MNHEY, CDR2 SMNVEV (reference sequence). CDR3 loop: CASSWGGNTEAFF. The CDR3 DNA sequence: TGTGCCAGCAGTTGGGGTGGGAACACTGAAGCTTTCTTT.

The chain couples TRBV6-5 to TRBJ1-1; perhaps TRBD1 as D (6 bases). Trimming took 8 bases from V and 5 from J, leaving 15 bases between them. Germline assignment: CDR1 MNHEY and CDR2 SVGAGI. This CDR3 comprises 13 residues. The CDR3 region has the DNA TGTGCCAGCGCGGGGGGGGCTCGGACTGAAGCTTTCTTT. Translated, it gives CASAGGARTEAFF.

CDR3 amino acids: CASSYSGAANTEAFF. The CDR3 bases are TGTGCCAGCAGTTACTCGGGGGCGGCGAACACTGAAGCTTTCTTT. This sequence joins TRBV6-5 and TRBJ1-1, with D possibly matching TRBD1 (6 bases). This CDR3 spans 15 amino acids. In germline, CDR1 is MNHEY, CDR2 SVGAGI. Trimming left V 0 bases short and J 1 base short, with 9 bases between.

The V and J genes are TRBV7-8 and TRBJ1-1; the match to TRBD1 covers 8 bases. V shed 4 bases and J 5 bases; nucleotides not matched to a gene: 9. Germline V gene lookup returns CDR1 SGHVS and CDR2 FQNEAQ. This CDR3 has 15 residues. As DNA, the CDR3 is TGTGCCAGCAGCTCGGCCGGACAGGGTGGAACTGAAGCTTTCTTT. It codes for CASSSAGQGGTEAFF.

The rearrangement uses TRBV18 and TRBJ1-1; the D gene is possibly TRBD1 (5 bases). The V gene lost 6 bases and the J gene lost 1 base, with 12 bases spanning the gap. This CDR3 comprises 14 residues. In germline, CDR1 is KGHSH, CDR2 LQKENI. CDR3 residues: CASSPATGNTEAFF. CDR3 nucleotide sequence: TGTGCCAGCTCTCCAGCAACAGGGAACACTGAAGCTTTCTTT.

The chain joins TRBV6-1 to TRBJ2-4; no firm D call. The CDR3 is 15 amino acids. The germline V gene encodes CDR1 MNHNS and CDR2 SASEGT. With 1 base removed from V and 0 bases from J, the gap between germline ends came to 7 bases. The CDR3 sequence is CASSEGVLAKNIQYF. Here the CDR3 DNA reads TGTGCCAGCAGTGAAGGGGTTCTAGCCAAAAACATTCAGTACTTC.

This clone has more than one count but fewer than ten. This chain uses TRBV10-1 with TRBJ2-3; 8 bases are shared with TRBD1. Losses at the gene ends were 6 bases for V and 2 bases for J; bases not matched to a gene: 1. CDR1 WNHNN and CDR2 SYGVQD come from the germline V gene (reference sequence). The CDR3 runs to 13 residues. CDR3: CASRDRATDTQYF. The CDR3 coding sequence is TGCGCCAGCAGGGACAGGGCCACAGATACGCAGTATTTT.

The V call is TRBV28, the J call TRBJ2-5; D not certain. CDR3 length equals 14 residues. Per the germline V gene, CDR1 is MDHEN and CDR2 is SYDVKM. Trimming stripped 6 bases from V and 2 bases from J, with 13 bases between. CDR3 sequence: CASSFTGSQETQYF. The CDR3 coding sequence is TGTGCCAGCAGCTTTACCGGGTCTCAAGAGACCCAGTACTTC.

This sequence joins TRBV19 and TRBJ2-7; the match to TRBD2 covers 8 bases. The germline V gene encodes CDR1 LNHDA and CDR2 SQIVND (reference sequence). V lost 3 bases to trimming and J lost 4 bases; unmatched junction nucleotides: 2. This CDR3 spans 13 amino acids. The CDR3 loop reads CASSMSGSYEQYF. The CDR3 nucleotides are TGTGCCAGTAGTATGAGCGGGAGTTACGAGCAGTACTTC.

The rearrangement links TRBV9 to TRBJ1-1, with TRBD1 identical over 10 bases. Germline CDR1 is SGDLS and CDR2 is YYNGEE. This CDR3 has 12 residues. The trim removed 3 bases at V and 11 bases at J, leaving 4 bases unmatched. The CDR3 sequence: CASSADRGHAFF. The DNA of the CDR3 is TGTGCCAGCAGCGCAGACAGGGGGCATGCTTTCTTT.

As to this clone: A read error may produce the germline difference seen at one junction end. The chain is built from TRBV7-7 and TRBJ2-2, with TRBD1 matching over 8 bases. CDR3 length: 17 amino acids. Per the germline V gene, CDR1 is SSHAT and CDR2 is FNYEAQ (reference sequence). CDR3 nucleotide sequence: TGTGCTAGCAGCCTATCCGGGACAGGACTTTCCACCGGGGAGCTGTTTTTT. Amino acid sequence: CASSLSGTGLSTGELFF.

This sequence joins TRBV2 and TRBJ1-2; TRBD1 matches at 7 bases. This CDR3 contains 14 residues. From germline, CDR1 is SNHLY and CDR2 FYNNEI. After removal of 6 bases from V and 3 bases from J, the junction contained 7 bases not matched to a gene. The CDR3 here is CASRGGTVYYGYTF. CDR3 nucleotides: TGTGCCAGCAGAGGAGGGACAGTTTACTATGGCTACACCTTC.

The chain's CDR3 is CASSEIITDTQYF. For the CDR3, the DNA is TGTGCCAGCTCGGAAATTATCACAGATACGCAGTATTTT. V usage is TRBV18 and J usage is TRBJ2-3; D ambiguous. Germline values: CDR1 KGHSH, CDR2 LQKENI. The CDR3 is 13 residues long. Trimming removed 6 bases at V and 2 bases at J, with 9 bases between.

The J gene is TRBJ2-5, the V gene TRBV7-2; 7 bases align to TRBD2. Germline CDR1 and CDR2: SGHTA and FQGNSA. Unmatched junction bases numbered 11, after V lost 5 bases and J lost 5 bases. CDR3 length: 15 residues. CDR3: CASSHPRGSGETQYF. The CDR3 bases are TGTGCCAGCAGCCATCCGCGAGGTAGCGGGGAGACCCAGTACTTC. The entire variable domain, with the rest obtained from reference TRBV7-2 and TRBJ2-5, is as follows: GAGVSQSPSNKVTEKGKDVELRCDPISGHTALYWYRQSLGQGLEFLIYFQGNSAPDKSGLPSDRFSAERTGGSVSTLTIQRTQQEDSAVYLCASSHPRGSGETQYFGPGTRLLVL.

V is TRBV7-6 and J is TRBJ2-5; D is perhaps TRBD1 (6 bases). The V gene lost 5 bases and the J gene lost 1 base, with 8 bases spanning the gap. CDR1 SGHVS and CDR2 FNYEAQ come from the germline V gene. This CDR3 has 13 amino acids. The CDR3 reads CASSRDIQETQYF. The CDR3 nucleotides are TGTGCCAGCAGCAGGGACATCCAAGAGACCCAGTACTTC. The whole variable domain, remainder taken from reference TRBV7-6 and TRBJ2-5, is GAGVSQSPRYKVTKRGQDVALRCDPISGHVSLYWYRQALGQGPEFLTYFNYEAQQDKSGLPNDRFSAERPEGSISTLTIQRTEQRDSAMYRCASSRDIQETQYFGPGTRLLVL.

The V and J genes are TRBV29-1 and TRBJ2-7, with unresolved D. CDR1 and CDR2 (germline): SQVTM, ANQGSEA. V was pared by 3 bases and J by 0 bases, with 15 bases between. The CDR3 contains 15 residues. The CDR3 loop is CSVEFRASGSYEQYF. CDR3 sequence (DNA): TGCAGCGTTGAGTTCCGGGCATCGGGCTCCTACGAGCAGTACTTC.

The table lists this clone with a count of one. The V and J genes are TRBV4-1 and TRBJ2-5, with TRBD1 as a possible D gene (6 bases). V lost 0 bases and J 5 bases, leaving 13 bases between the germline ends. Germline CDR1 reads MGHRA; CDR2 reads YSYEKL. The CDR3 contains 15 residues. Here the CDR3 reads CASSQDRSRGETQYF. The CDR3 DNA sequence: TGCGCCAGCAGCCAAGATCGGTCCAGGGGCGAGACCCAGTACTTC.

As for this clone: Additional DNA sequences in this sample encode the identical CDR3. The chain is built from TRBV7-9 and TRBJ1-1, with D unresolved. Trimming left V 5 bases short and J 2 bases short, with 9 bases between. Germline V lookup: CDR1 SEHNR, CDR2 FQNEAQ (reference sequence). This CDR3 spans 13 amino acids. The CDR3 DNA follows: TGTGCCAGCAGCCTTCAGCTCAACACTGAAGCTTTCTTT. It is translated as CASSLQLNTEAFF.

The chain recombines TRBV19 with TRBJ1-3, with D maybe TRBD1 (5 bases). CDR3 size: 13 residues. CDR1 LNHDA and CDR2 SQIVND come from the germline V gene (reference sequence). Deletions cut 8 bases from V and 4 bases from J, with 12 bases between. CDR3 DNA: TGTGCCAGTGAGGGACGATCGGGAAACACCATATATTTT. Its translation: CASEGRSGNTIYF.

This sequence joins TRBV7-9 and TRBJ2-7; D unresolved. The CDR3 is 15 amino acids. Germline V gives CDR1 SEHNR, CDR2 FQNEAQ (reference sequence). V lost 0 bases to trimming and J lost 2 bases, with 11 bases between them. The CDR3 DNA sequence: TGTGCCAGCAGCTTAGCTCCTAGTCGGACCTACGAGCAGTACTTC. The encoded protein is CASSLAPSRTYEQYF.

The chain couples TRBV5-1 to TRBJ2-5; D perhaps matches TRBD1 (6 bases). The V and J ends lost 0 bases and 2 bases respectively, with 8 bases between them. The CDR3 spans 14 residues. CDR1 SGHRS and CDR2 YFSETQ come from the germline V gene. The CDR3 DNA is TGCGCCAGCAGCTTGGCTAGGGGGCAAGAGACCCAGTACTTC. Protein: CASSLARGQETQYF.